What follows describes a single TCR beta chain. Under the authors' procedure: Scientists estimated how many nucleated cells there were by amplifying reference gene primers. Produced via immunoSEQ multiplex PCR; TCRdb's table is partial and in-frame only. V, J and clone size are taken as reported in that table, and D and trimming were inferred from the DNA itself. This repertoire shows 110,000 to 150,000 clones, 75% to 85% found once; its top ten account for about 4%. The sample belongs to a study of blood T cell repertoires in COVID-19. In germline, CDR1 is SGHRS, CDR2 YFSETQ. This CDR3 has 18 amino acids. After removal of 3 bases from V and 0 bases from J, the junction contained 14 bases not matched to a gene.

The sequence derives from a woman older than 75 with acute or convalescent COVID-19. Sequencing input: peripheral blood. This chain connects TRBV5-1 to TRBJ1-1; 7 bases are shared with TRBD1. Written as DNA, the CDR3 is TGCGCCAGCAGCTCCCTAATAGACAGGGCTTCGGTGAACACTGAAGCTTTCTTT. Its protein product is CASSSLIDRASVNTEAFF.